These 7 T cell receptor beta chains share one sample of origin, sequenced in a study of blood T cells in healthy people across ages. Primed by a sample-barcoded 5' primer and a J-beta primer mix, a second PCR proceeded for roughly 7 to 11 cycles. TCRdb fed the 5' RACE reads into MiXCR, producing one record per CDR3 protein. The sample lists about 1 million distinct CDR3 sequences, around 25% occurring once. These data were likewise used in another study, on T cells of mothers and their children.

The specimen sequenced was blood. The source is a girl aged 2-10 years in good health.

J is TRBJ2-1 and V is TRBV14; D is perhaps TRBD1 (5 bases). The CDR3 consists of 13 residues. Germline loops: CDR1 SGHDN, CDR2 FVKESK. Deletions cut 3 bases from V and 6 bases from J, with 9 bases between. CDR3 protein: CASSQGPCNEQFF. CDR3 in DNA: TGTGCCAGCAGCCAGGGGCCCTGCAATGAGCAGTTCTTC.

The genes are TRBV6-2 or TRBV6-3 and TRBJ2-5; D assignment may be TRBD1 or TRBD2 (5 bases each). There are 12 residues in the CDR3. Germline-derived CDR1 and CDR2 are MNHEY and SVGEGT. The germline V and J ends were trimmed by 7 bases and 5 bases, with 11 bases remaining between them. For the CDR3, the DNA is TGTGCCAGCACTCGGGGACGCGAGACCCAGTACTTC. Amino acids: CASTRGRETQYF.

This clonotype was recorded a few times. V is TRBV6-2 or TRBV6-3 and J is TRBJ2-7; perhaps TRBD2 as D (6 bases). V lost 4 bases to trimming and J lost 6 bases, with 25 bases between them. CDR1 and CDR2 from the germline V gene are MNHEY and SVGEGT. This CDR3 spans 17 amino acids. Here the CDR3 reads CASSFSPLLAGLSEQYF. As DNA, the CDR3 is TGTGCCAGCAGTTTTTCCCCCCTATTGGCGGGATTATCCGAGCAGTACTTC.

This sequence joins TRBV28 and TRBJ1-1; D unclear. From germline, CDR1 is MDHEN and CDR2 SYDVKM. V was clipped by 4 bases and J by 11 bases, with 14 bases between them. This CDR3 region has 12 residues. DNA for the CDR3: TGTGCCAGCAGTTCCCTCAGCTTGACGGCTTTCTTT. It is translated as CASSSLSLTAFF.

The chain recombines TRBV2 with TRBJ1-2; TRBD1 matches 7 bases. Per germline, CDR1 SNHLY and CDR2 FYNNEI. This CDR3 contains 13 residues. V gave up 9 bases and J gave up 7 bases; unmatched junction bases: 11. The CDR3 is CARTGTDDCGYTF. The CDR3 nucleotides read TGTGCCAGAACCGGGACAGACGACTGTGGCTACACCTTC.

This clonotype was seen more than once but under ten times. The CDR3 region has the DNA TGTGCCAGCAGTTTGGGCAGCTACTATGGCTACACCTTC. Encoded protein: CASSLGSYYGYTF. The chain joins TRBV12-3 or TRBV12-4 to TRBJ1-2, with D unclear. This CDR3 has 13 amino acids. Between the trimmed V and J ends, which lost 3 bases and 3 bases, there was a span of 8 bases.

V gene TRBV27 combines with J gene TRBJ1-5; D call uncertain. Germline V lookup: CDR1 MNHEY, CDR2 SMNVEV (reference sequence). Deletions cut 1 base from V and 5 bases from J, with 6 bases between. This CDR3 comprises 13 residues. CDR3 coding DNA: TGTGCCAGCAGTTTATGGGCCGATCAGCCCCAGCATTTT. It yields the protein CASSLWADQPQHF.